A single sample is the source of the 9 T cell receptor beta chains below, sequenced in a study of blood T cell repertoires in COVID-19. Data came from immunoSEQ multiplex PCR; TCRdb stores just in-frame clones and leaves some out. The repertoire holds 130,000 or so clones, with more than 75% as singletons. The specimen sequenced was peripheral blood. The receptors were gathered from a woman aged 70 to 79 with COVID-19, enrolled during active disease.

Concerning this clone itself: Other DNA sequences in this sample translate to the same CDR3. This chain joins TRBV19 and TRBJ1-4; TRBD1 might be the D (6 bases). The CDR3 covers 14 residues. V dropped 5 bases and J dropped 4 bases, with 11 bases sitting between them. Germline V lookup: CDR1 LNHDA, CDR2 SQIVND (reference sequence). In DNA, the CDR3 is TGTGCCAGTAGTCGGACAGATAATAATGAAAAACTGTTTTTT. It codes for CASSRTDNNEKLFF.

This chain joins TRBV5-1 and TRBJ2-2; TRBD2 matches at 9 bases. CDR1 is SGHRS, CDR2 YFSETQ, per germline. The junction had 7 bases not matched to a gene; V was cut back by 0 bases and J by 1 base. This CDR3 region has 18 residues. CDR3: CASSLAEGLAMNTGELFF. In nucleotides, the CDR3 is TGCGCCAGCAGCTTGGCCGAAGGACTAGCGATGAACACCGGGGAGCTGTTTTTT.

The chain uses TRBV11-1 and TRBJ1-1; TRBD1 agrees at 7 bases. V was clipped by 5 bases and J by 4 bases; unmatched bases: 7. This CDR3 has 14 residues. CDR1 and CDR2 from the germline V gene are SGHAT and FQDESV (reference sequence). Here the CDR3 DNA reads TGTGCCAGCAGCCTCGACAGGGTACTCACTGAAGCTTTCTTT. This codes for CASSLDRVLTEAFF.

The rearrangement joins TRBV6-5 to TRBJ1-6; D is undetermined. V was shortened by 4 bases and J by 10 bases, with 8 bases between the two germline ends. This CDR3 has 12 amino acids. Germline values: CDR1 MNHEY, CDR2 SVGAGI. CDR3 residues: CASSSAGSPLHF. As DNA, the CDR3 is TGTGCCAGCAGTTCAGCGGGGTCACCCCTCCACTTT.

The V call is TRBV6-4, the J call TRBJ1-5, with D hard to call. Trimming removed 4 bases from V and 1 base from J, with 8 bases in between. The CDR3 has 14 amino acids. CDR1 is MRHNA, CDR2 SNTAGT, per germline. The CDR3 spells CASSAELSNQPQHF. The CDR3, as DNA: TGTGCCAGCAGTGCCGAGTTAAGCAATCAGCCCCAGCATTTT.

This chain uses TRBV5-3 with TRBJ1-4; D may be TRBD1 (6 bases). TRBV5-3 carries the ORF label, with uncertain function. The V end was cut by 1 base, the J end by 4 bases, with 11 bases between. The CDR3 loop spans 15 amino acids. This chain's CDR3 is CARSLMTGNNEKLFF. CDR3 DNA: TGTGCCAGAAGCTTGATGACAGGAAATAATGAAAAACTGTTTTTT.

Concerning this clone: At one end the junction does not follow the germline gene, possibly because of a read error. The sample holds other DNA sequences that translate to the same CDR3. The chain joins TRBV7-2 to TRBJ1-1; 7 bases match TRBD1. The germline gives CDR1 SGHTA, CDR2 FQGNSA. The length of the CDR3 is 17 residues. The CDR3 spells CASSLAGQAAGDTEAFF. CDR3 in DNA: TGTGCTAGCAGCTTAGCCGGACAGGCCGCCGGGGACACTGAAGCTTTCTTT.

This chain connects TRBV3-1 (or the pseudogene TRBV3-2) to TRBJ2-2, with a possible D match to TRBD1 (6 bases). CDR3 length: 16 residues. CDR1 and CDR2 (germline): LGHDT, YNNKEL (reference sequence). V shed 5 bases and J shed 4 bases, with 17 bases lying between them. DNA of the CDR3: TGTGCCAGCAGCACCGAACAGGGTTCGAGCACCGGGGAGCTGTTTTTT. It specifies CASSTEQGSSTGELFF.

The J gene is TRBJ1-1, the V gene TRBV27; 7 bases match TRBD1. J was trimmed by 5 bases and V by 4 bases; bases with no gene match: 1. The length of the CDR3 is 12 residues. Looked up from germline, CDR1 is MNHEY and CDR2 is SMNVEV (reference sequence). In DNA form, the CDR3 reads TGTGCCAGCAGTTCACAGGGGACTGAAGCTTTCTTT. Protein product: CASSSQGTEAFF.